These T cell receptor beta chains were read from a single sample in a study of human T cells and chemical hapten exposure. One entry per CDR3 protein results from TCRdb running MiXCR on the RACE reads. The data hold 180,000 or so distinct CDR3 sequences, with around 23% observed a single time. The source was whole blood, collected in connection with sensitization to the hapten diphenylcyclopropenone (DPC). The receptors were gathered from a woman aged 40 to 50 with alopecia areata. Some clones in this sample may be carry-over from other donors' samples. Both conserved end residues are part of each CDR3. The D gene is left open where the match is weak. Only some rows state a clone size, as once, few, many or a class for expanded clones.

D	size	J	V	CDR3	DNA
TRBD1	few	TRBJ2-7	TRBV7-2	CASSSGPTGPDEQYF	TGTGCCAGCAGCTCAGGGCCGACAGGGCCGGATGAGCAGTACTTC
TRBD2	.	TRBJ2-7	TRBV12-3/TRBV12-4	CASSPSGGAYEQYF	TGTGCCAGCAGCCCAAGCGGGGGGGCCTACGAGCAGTACTTC
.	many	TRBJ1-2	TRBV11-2	CASSSLLGNYGYTF	TGTGCCAGCAGCTCCCTTTTGGGTAACTATGGCTACACCTTC
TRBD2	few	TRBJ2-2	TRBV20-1	CSARDPRSGRETGELFF	TGCAGTGCTAGAGATCCTCGCAGCGGGAGAGAGACCGGGGAGCTGTTTTTT
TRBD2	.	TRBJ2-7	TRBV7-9	CASNPSGEQYF	TGTGCCAGCAATCCTAGCGGTGAGCAGTACTTC
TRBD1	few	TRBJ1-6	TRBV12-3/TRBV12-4	CASSPTTGGVGNSPLHF	TGTGCCAGCAGTCCTACCACAGGGGGGGTCGGTAATTCACCCCTCCACTTT
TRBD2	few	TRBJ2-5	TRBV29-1	CSVERAGGGETQYF	TGCAGCGTTGAGAGGGCGGGAGGAGGGGAGACCCAGTACTTC
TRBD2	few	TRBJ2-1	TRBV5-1	CASSSARGGRAWNEQFF	TGCGCCAGCAGCTCTGCCCGGGGCGGGAGGGCCTGGAATGAGCAGTTCTTC
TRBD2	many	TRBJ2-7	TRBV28	CASSLGAGGPTYEQYF	TGTGCCAGCAGTTTAGGAGCGGGAGGGCCGACCTACGAGCAGTACTTC
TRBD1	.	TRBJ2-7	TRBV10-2	CATKGDRAHSSSYEQYF	TGCGCCACTAAGGGCGACAGGGCGCACTCAAGCTCCTACGAGCAGTACTTC
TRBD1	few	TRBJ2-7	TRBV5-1	CASSNGTGGSYEQYF	TGCGCCAGCAGCAACGGGACAGGGGGCTCCTACGAGCAGTACTTC
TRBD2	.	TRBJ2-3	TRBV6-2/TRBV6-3	CASSYPPERERADTQYF	TGTGCCAGCAGTTACCCCCCCGAGCGGGAGAGAGCAGATACGCAGTATTTT
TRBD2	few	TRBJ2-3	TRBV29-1	CSVIYWLAGERSTDTQYF	TGCAGCGTTATTTATTGGCTAGCGGGAGAGAGGAGCACAGATACGCAGTATTTT
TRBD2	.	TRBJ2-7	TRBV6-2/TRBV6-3	CATLGVPIAGLIREQYF	TGTGCCACCCTGGGCGTGCCTATAGCGGGACTGATACGAGAGCAGTACTTC
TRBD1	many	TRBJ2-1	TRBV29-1	CSTGQRTAQFF	TGCAGCACGGGACAGCGGACTGCGCAGTTCTTC
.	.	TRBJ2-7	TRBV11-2	CASSEYLEGQEHF	TGTGCCAGCAGCGAGTATTTGGAAGGGCAGGAGCATTTC
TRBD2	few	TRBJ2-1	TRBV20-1	CSARVGTSDPGSYNEQFF	TGCAGTGCTAGAGTCGGGACTAGCGATCCGGGCTCCTACAATGAGCAGTTCTTC
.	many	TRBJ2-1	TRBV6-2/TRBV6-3	CASGLSSYNEQFF	TGTGCCAGCGGGCTAAGCTCCTACAATGAGCAGTTCTTC
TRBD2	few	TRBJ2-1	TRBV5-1	CASSLATSGPYNEQFF	TGCGCCAGCAGCTTGGCGACTAGCGGGCCATACAATGAGCAGTTCTTC
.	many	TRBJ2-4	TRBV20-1	CSARENFKNIQYF	TGCAGTGCTAGAGAGAATTTTAAAAACATTCAGTACTTC
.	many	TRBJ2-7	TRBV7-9	CASSPDYEQYF	TGTGCCAGCAGCCCAGACTACGAGCAGTACTTC
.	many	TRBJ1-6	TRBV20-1	CSPLSSRGGSPLHF	TGCAGTCCCCTCTCGTCCCGAGGGGGTTCACCCCTCCACTTT
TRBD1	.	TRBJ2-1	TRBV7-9	CASSLGTGSPNEQFF	TGTGCCAGCAGCTTAGGGACAGGGTCTCCCAATGAGCAGTTCTTC
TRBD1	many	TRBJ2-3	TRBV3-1	CASSQAGTGETQYF	TGTGCCAGCAGCCAAGCAGGGACAGGGGAGACGCAGTATTTT
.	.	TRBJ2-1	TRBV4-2	CASSQERIGGPANEQFF	TGTGCCAGCAGCCAAGAGAGGATCGGGGGCCCGGCGAATGAGCAGTTCTTC
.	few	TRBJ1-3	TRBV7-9	CATTIRQGRTGNTIYF	TGTGCCACCACCATCCGTCAGGGAAGGACTGGAAACACCATATATTTT
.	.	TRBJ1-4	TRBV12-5	CASGLGGAVNEKLFF	TGTGCTAGTGGTTTGGGGGGGGCAGTTAATGAAAAACTGTTTTTT
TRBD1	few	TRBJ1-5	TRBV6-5	CASRQTGGIQPQHF	TGTGCCAGCAGACAGACAGGGGGCATTCAGCCCCAGCATTTT
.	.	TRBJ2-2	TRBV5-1	CASSSTRGTGELFF	TGCGCCAGCAGCTCTACTAGAGGCACCGGGGAGCTGTTTTTT
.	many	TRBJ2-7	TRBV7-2	CASSLGRDYEQYF	TGCGCCAGCAGCTTGGGGCGGGACTACGAGCAGTACTTC
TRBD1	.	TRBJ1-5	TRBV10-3	CASSTGGINQPQHF	TGTGCCTCCTCGACAGGGGGCATTAATCAGCCCCAGCATTTT
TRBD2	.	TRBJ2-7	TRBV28	CASARGGSPYEQYF	TGTGCCAGCGCCCGGGGGGGGAGCCCCTACGAGCAGTACTTC
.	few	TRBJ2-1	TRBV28	CASSLVPKTRPYNEQFF	TGTGCCAGCAGTTTAGTACCGAAGACTAGACCCTACAATGAGCAGTTCTTC
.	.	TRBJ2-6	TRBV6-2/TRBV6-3	CASSYDSRGKSGANVLTF	TGTGCCAGCAGTTACGACAGTCGCGGGAAATCGGGGGCCAACGTCCTGACTTTC
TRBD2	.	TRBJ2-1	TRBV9	CASSVVGGSGRLNEQFF	TGTGCCAGCAGCGTAGTAGGTGGTAGCGGGAGGTTGAATGAGCAGTTCTTC
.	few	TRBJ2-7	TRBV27	CASSLSSGAFSYEQYF	TGTGCCAGCAGTTTATCCAGCGGAGCCTTCTCCTACGAGCAGTACTTC
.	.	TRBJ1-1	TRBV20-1	CSAPKPGSNTEAFF	TGCAGTGCTCCCAAACCCGGGTCGAACACTGAAGCTTTCTTT
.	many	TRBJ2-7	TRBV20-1	CSARDRSAYEQYF	TGCAGTGCTAGAGACAGGTCTGCCTACGAGCAGTACTTC
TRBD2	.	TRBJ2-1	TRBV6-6	CASSSQGLAGDEQFF	TGTGCCAGCAGTTCCCAGGGACTAGCGGGAGATGAGCAGTTCTTC
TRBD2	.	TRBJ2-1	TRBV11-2	CASSPLAGVGNEQFF	TGTGCCAGCAGTCCGCTAGCGGGAGTGGGTAATGAGCAGTTCTTC
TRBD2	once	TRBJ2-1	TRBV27	CASSLSNGLAHNEQFF	TGTGCCAGCAGTTTATCGAATGGACTAGCGCACAATGAGCAGTTCTTC
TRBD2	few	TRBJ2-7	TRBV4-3	CASSQSASGGSSYEQYF	TGCGCCAGCAGCCAAAGCGCTAGCGGGGGGAGCTCCTACGAGCAGTACTTC
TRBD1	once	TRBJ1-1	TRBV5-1	CASSLTQSQGAAFF	TGCGCCAGCAGCTTGACCCAATCCCAGGGGGCAGCTTTCTTT
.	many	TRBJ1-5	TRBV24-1	CATSDSNQPQHF	TGTGCCACCAGTGATAGCAATCAGCCCCAGCATTTT
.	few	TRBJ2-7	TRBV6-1	CASSGEWGGQYF	TGTGCCAGCAGTGGAGAGTGGGGAGGGCAGTACTTC
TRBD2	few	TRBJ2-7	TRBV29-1	CSVDPSAGGPSEQYF	TGCAGCGTTGACCCCTCTGCGGGAGGGCCTTCCGAGCAGTACTTC
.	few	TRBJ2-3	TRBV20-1	CSARVKSDTQYF	TGCAGTGCGCGGGTTAAGTCAGATACGCAGTATTTT
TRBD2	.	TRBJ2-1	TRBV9	CASSVGLTEQFF	TGTGCCAGCAGCGTGGGACTAACTGAGCAGTTCTTC
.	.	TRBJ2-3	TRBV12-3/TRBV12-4	CASSLVFVDTQYF	TGTGCCAGCAGTTTGGTGTTTGTGGATACGCAGTATTTT
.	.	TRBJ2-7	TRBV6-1	CASSANRGGRYEQYF	TGTGCCAGCAGTGCAAACAGGGGAGGAAGATACGAGCAGTACTTC
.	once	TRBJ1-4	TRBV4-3	CASSQDLTPSYEKLFF	TGCGCCAGCAGCCAAGATTTGACCCCTTCATATGAAAAACTGTTTTTT
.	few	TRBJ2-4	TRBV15	CATSRDRGSENIQYF	TGTGCCACCAGCAGAGATCGGGGCTCCGAAAACATTCAGTACTTC
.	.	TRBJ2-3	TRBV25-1	CASSEWADTDTQYF	TGTGCCAGCAGTGAATGGGCCGACACAGATACGCAGTATTTT